The rows below give T cell receptor beta chains drawn from one sample of a study of blood T cell repertoires in COVID-19. The protocol was immunoSEQ multiplex PCR, while the TCRdb copy is restricted to in-frame clones and leaves out a portion. The table has 150,000 to 200,000 clones, around 75% seen once. Sample: peripheral blood. Receptors originate from a woman between 35 and 50 years old with COVID-19, enrolled during active disease. The CDR3 runs from the conserved cysteine through the conserved F or W. The D gene is left open where the match is weak. For some rows the clone size is stated as once, few or many, or as a class when expanded; others skip it.

>NA|NA|TRBV18|TRBJ2-7
CASSPRLESYEQYF
TGTGCCAGCTCACCGCGTCTAGAATCATACGAGCAGTACTTC
>few|NA|TRBV19|TRBJ1-5
CASQPRQDHQPQHF
TGTGCCAGTCAGCCTCGGCAGGATCATCAGCCCCAGCATTTT
>NA|NA|TRBV28|TRBJ2-2
CASSLSGRTNTGELFF
TGTGCCAGCAGTTTATCAGGCAGGACGAACACCGGGGAGCTGTTTTTT
>NA|TRBD1|TRBV12-3/TRBV12-4|TRBJ1-1
CASRDRDSEAFF
TGTGCCAGCAGGGACAGGGATTCAGAAGCTTTCTTT
>few|NA|TRBV29-1|TRBJ2-7
CSVTDRATYEQYF
TGCAGCGTTACGGACAGAGCTACCTACGAGCAGTACTTC
>medium-sized|TRBD2|TRBV4-1|TRBJ2-1
CATSGVANEQFF
TGCGCCACGAGCGGGGTGGCGAATGAGCAGTTCTTC
>NA|TRBD2|TRBV25-1|TRBJ2-3
CASSALAGGADTQYF
TGTGCCAGCAGTGCACTAGCGGGAGGAGCAGATACGCAGTATTTT
>NA|TRBD1|TRBV18|TRBJ1-4
CASSETGNEKLFF
TGTGCCAGCTCAGAGACAGGGAATGAAAAACTGTTTTTT
>NA|NA|TRBV4-2|TRBJ2-2
CASSQGVRKNTGELFF
TGTGCCAGCAGCCAAGGGGTCAGGAAGAACACCGGGGAGCTGTTTTTT
>once|TRBD1|TRBV6-5|TRBJ2-7
CASSPQGAKDEQYF
TGTGCCAGCAGCCCCCAGGGGGCCAAGGACGAGCAGTACTTC
>NA|TRBD1|TRBV7-9|TRBJ1-2
CASSLRPGGGYTF
TGTGCCAGCAGCTTAAGGCCAGGGGGTGGCTACACCTTC
>NA|NA|TRBV19|TRBJ1-5
CASSIAGTRGDQPQHF
TGTGCCAGTAGTATAGCCGGGACTCGGGGGGATCAGCCCCAGCATTTT
>NA|TRBD1|TRBV5-1|TRBJ2-1
CASSFPRGQAEQFF
TGCGCCAGCAGCTTCCCCAGGGGGCAGGCTGAGCAGTTCTTC
>many|NA|TRBV6-6|TRBJ1-3
CASSYGSSGNTIYF
TGTGCCAGCAGTTATGGGAGCTCTGGAAACACCATATATTTT
>NA|NA|TRBV5-1|TRBJ1-2
CASSLGANYGYTF
TGCGCCAGCAGCTTAGGAGCTAACTATGGCTACACCTTC
>NA|TRBD1|TRBV7-9|TRBJ1-1
CASSLETGRTEAFF
TGTGCCAGCAGCTTAGAGACAGGGAGGACTGAAGCTTTCTTT
>NA|NA|TRBV5-5|TRBJ1-1
CASSLEGGGTEAFF
TGTGCCAGCAGCTTGGAGGGAGGGGGCACTGAAGCTTTCTTT
>NA|NA|TRBV19|TRBJ2-2
CASIPRGSGTGELFF
TGTGCCAGTATCCCTAGGGGTTCCGGCACCGGGGAGCTGTTTTTT
>NA|TRBD2|TRBV18|TRBJ2-5
CASSRLAGEFQETQYF
TGTGCCAGCTCAAGGCTAGCGGGGGAGTTTCAAGAGACCCAGTACTTC
>NA|TRBD1|TRBV5-6|TRBJ2-7
CASKWGQGSYEQYF
TGTGCCAGCAAATGGGGACAGGGGTCTTACGAGCAGTACTTC
>NA|TRBD1|TRBV10-3|TRBJ1-3
CAIRGQGSGNTIYF
TGTGCCATCAGGGGACAGGGGTCTGGAAACACCATATATTTT
>NA|NA|TRBV3-1/TRBV3-2|TRBJ2-7
CASSQDSYEQYF
TGTGCCAGCAGCCAAGATAGCTACGAGCAGTACTTC
>NA|NA|TRBV27|TRBJ2-5
CASSPLRRGPRETQYF
TGTGCCAGCAGTCCACTTAGGCGGGGGCCCAGGGAGACCCAGTACTTC
>NA|TRBD1|TRBV4-2|TRBJ2-1
CASSQDDRGLREQFF
TGTGCCAGCAGCCAAGATGACAGGGGGCTACGTGAGCAGTTCTTC
>NA|NA|TRBV27|TRBJ1-6
CASTGGSYNSPLHF
TGTGCCAGCACGGGTGGCTCCTATAATTCACCCCTCCACTTT
>NA|TRBD1|TRBV25-1|TRBJ1-2
CASSDDRVWGYTF
TGTGCCAGCAGTGATGACAGGGTATGGGGCTACACCTTC
>NA|NA|TRBV12-3/TRBV12-4|TRBJ1-1
CASSFTGRGEAFF
TGTGCCAGCAGTTTTACAGGTAGGGGTGAAGCTTTCTTT
>NA|NA|TRBV9|TRBJ2-1
CASSVEGGQLKPYNEQFF
TGTGCCAGCAGCGTAGAAGGAGGGCAACTAAAACCCTACAATGAGCAGTTCTTC
>once|TRBD1|TRBV3-1/TRBV3-2|TRBJ1-5
CASSQAYRGGRLDQPQHF
TGTGCCAGCAGCCAAGCGTACAGGGGGGGACGATTAGATCAGCCCCAGCATTTT
>few|TRBD1|TRBV7-9|TRBJ1-2
CASVGQGMGTYGYTF
TGTGCCAGCGTTGGACAGGGAATGGGGACCTATGGCTACACCTTC
>NA|TRBD1|TRBV13|TRBJ1-1
CASSTGTGVSTEAFF
TGTGCCAGCAGCACAGGGACAGGGGTCTCCACTGAAGCTTTCTTT
>NA|NA|TRBV2|TRBJ2-7
CASNWDNRVSFAYEQYF
TGTGCCAGCAATTGGGATAACAGGGTCAGTTTCGCCTACGAGCAGTACTTC
>once|NA|TRBV7-9|TRBJ2-3
CASSLRATNFDTQYF
TGTGCCAGCAGCCTTAGGGCGACTAATTTTGATACGCAGTATTTT
>NA|TRBD1|TRBV15|TRBJ1-3
CATSRDRRQGGSGNTIYF
TGTGCCACCAGCAGAGACCGCCGGCAGGGGGGTAGTGGAAACACCATATATTTT
>NA|NA|TRBV10-2|TRBJ2-1
CASIAGPYNEQFF
TGCGCCAGCATTGCGGGACCTTACAATGAGCAGTTCTTC
>NA|NA|TRBV18|TRBJ2-3
CASSSNGADTQYF
TGTGCCAGCTCATCTAACGGGGCAGATACGCAGTATTTT
>NA|NA|TRBV5-1|TRBJ1-1
CASSFGTNRVRYTEAFF
TGCGCCAGCAGCTTCGGGACGAACAGGGTCAGGTACACTGAAGCTTTCTTT
>NA|TRBD1|TRBV9|TRBJ2-5
CASSEDRKETQYF
TGTGCCAGCAGCGAGGACAGGAAAGAGACCCAGTACTTC
>NA|NA|TRBV29-1|TRBJ2-6
CSVIRQSGANVLTF
TGCAGCGTGATCAGACAGTCTGGGGCCAACGTCCTGACTTTC
>NA|NA|TRBV7-9|TRBJ2-7
CASGGSSYEQYF
TGTGCCAGCGGGGGCAGTTCCTACGAGCAGTACTTC
>NA|NA|TRBV18|TRBJ2-7
CASSPGLGDYEQYF
TGTGCCAGCTCACCGGGACTGGGGGATTACGAGCAGTACTTC
>once|NA|TRBV29-1|TRBJ1-1
CSVERQNTEAFF
TGCAGCGTTGAAAGACAGAACACTGAAGCTTTCTTT
>NA|TRBD2|TRBV13|TRBJ2-5
CASSLGTSGLQETQYF
TGTGCCAGCAGCCTCGGGACTAGCGGGTTACAAGAGACCCAGTACTTC
>few|TRBD1|TRBV7-9|TRBJ1-2
CASSSPTGSAGYTF
TGTGCCAGCAGCTCCCCGACAGGGTCGGCTGGCTACACCTTC
>NA|NA|TRBV7-8|TRBJ2-1
CASSPSGLREQFF
TGTGCCAGCAGCCCTAGTGGGTTGAGGGAGCAGTTCTTC